This TCR beta chain emerged from a study of cytomegalovirus exposure and HLA in healthy donors. Whole-study context: Among 150 million to 200 million T cells, an earlier analysis found 117 million unique TCR beta sequences.

This clone was recorded once. The PCR made use of 60 Vbeta and 13 Jbeta primers. Repertoires were generated with immunoSEQ multiplex PCR, while TCRdb's copy carries only in-frame clones and drops some. The top ten clones hold around 8.6% of a sample with 250,000 or so clones, around 80% of them seen once. Germline V lookup: CDR1 SGHVS, CDR2 FNYEAQ. The CDR3 is 16 residues long. V was shortened by 5 bases and J by 5 bases, with 19 bases between the two germline ends. The specimen was PBMCs. The TCR sequence derives from a woman in her sixties in good health and CMV-seropositive. The genes are TRBV7-6 and TRBJ1-3; possible D gene TRBD1, 6 bases. As DNA, the CDR3 is TGTGCCAGCAGCACTGGGGGGGGGCGCGGGAGAAACACCATATATTTT. This translates into CASSTGGGRGRNTIYF.